The rows below give T cell receptor beta chains drawn from one sample of a study of blood T cell repertoires in COVID-19. This table comes from immunoSEQ multiplex PCR, and its TCRdb copy is limited to in-frame clones, with some not included. The sample has around 620,000 clones; 85% to 90% are singletons. The specimen was peripheral blood. The receptors originated from a woman younger than 35 with acute or convalescent COVID-19. CDR3s include the opening cysteine and the closing phenylalanine or tryptophan. A D gene is named only where the DNA matches it firmly. Size values are once, few and many counts, or a class for expanded clones, and some rows have none.

clone size: few; D gene: NA; V gene: TRBV5-6; J gene: TRBJ1-2; CDR3 DNA: TGTGCCAGCAGCTTGAGAGGGATGAGATTAGATGGCTACACCTTC; CDR3 protein: CASSLRGMRLDGYTF
clone size: NA; D gene: NA; V gene: TRBV24-1; J gene: TRBJ2-7; CDR3 DNA: TGTGCCACCAGTGACCCGACAGTTTCCTACGAGCAGTACTTC; CDR3 protein: CATSDPTVSYEQYF
clone size: NA; D gene: NA; V gene: TRBV6-2/TRBV6-3; J gene: TRBJ2-1; CDR3 DNA: TGTGCCAGCAGTTATTCCGGGTGGTACTCCTACAATGAGCAGTTCTTC; CDR3 protein: CASSYSGWYSYNEQFF
clone size: NA; D gene: TRBD2; V gene: TRBV7-9; J gene: TRBJ2-5; CDR3 DNA: TGTGCCAGCAGCTCCCAAGGAGAGGCGGGGGGCCGGTGGGAGACCCAGTACTTC; CDR3 protein: CASSSQGEAGGRWETQYF
clone size: NA; D gene: TRBD2; V gene: TRBV4-2; J gene: TRBJ2-3; CDR3 DNA: TGTGCCAGCAGCCAACCGACTAGCGGGGACTATACGCAGTATTTT; CDR3 protein: CASSQPTSGDYTQYF
clone size: NA; D gene: TRBD2; V gene: TRBV3-1/TRBV3-2; J gene: TRBJ2-1; CDR3 DNA: TGTGCCAGCAGCCAAAGAGTAGCGGGTGAGCAGTTCTTC; CDR3 protein: CASSQRVAGEQFF
clone size: NA; D gene: TRBD1; V gene: TRBV3-1/TRBV3-2; J gene: TRBJ1-2; CDR3 DNA: TGTGCCAGCAGACAGGGGGTCTATGGCTACACCTTC; CDR3 protein: CASRQGVYGYTF
clone size: NA; D gene: NA; V gene: TRBV27; J gene: TRBJ1-6; CDR3 DNA: TGTGCCAGCAGTTTACCCGGGGGGGCCCCTCTCCACTTT; CDR3 protein: CASSLPGGAPLHF
clone size: NA; D gene: TRBD1; V gene: TRBV4-3; J gene: TRBJ2-2; CDR3 DNA: TGCGCCAGCAGCCAAGATGCGGACAGGGGTTTGTGGACCGGGGAGCTGTTTTTT; CDR3 protein: CASSQDADRGLWTGELFF
clone size: NA; D gene: NA; V gene: TRBV6-5; J gene: TRBJ1-2; CDR3 DNA: TGTGCCAGCAGTTCAAGGCAGGGGCTCTTTTCCTATGGCTACACCTTC; CDR3 protein: CASSSRQGLFSYGYTF
clone size: NA; D gene: NA; V gene: TRBV7-9; J gene: TRBJ1-1; CDR3 DNA: TGTGCCAGCAGCTTACGCAGGGGAGAAGCTTTCTTT; CDR3 protein: CASSLRRGEAFF
clone size: once; D gene: NA; V gene: TRBV2; J gene: TRBJ1-5; CDR3 DNA: TGTGCCAGCAGTGGTGCAGGGAATAGCAATCAGCCCCAGCATTTT; CDR3 protein: CASSGAGNSNQPQHF
clone size: NA; D gene: NA; V gene: TRBV7-2; J gene: TRBJ1-2; CDR3 DNA: TGTGCCAGCAGCAGAGACAGGACAGCCCCCTATGGCTACACCTTC; CDR3 protein: CASSRDRTAPYGYTF
clone size: NA; D gene: TRBD1; V gene: TRBV7-9; J gene: TRBJ2-2; CDR3 DNA: TGTGCCAGCAGCTCATCACAGGGGCTAACTAACACCGGGGAGCTGTTTTTT; CDR3 protein: CASSSSQGLTNTGELFF
clone size: NA; D gene: NA; V gene: TRBV19; J gene: TRBJ1-2; CDR3 DNA: TGTGCCAGTAGTAACCGACAGCCGGGTCTATATGGCTACACCTTC; CDR3 protein: CASSNRQPGLYGYTF
clone size: NA; D gene: NA; V gene: TRBV12-2; J gene: TRBJ2-7; CDR3 DNA: TGTGCAAGTCGCTTAACTGTCTGCTCCTACGAGCAGTACTTC; CDR3 protein: CASRLTVCSYEQYF
clone size: NA; D gene: NA; V gene: TRBV7-3; J gene: TRBJ1-1; CDR3 DNA: TGTGCCAGCAGCTTGGGGGGACCGGACACTGAAGCTTTCTTT; CDR3 protein: CASSLGGPDTEAFF
clone size: NA; D gene: TRBD1; V gene: TRBV19; J gene: TRBJ2-6; CDR3 DNA: TGTGCCAGTAGTACCCGGACAGGTAGTCTCGGTTCTGGGGCCAACGTCCTGACTTTC; CDR3 protein: CASSTRTGSLGSGANVLTF
clone size: NA; D gene: NA; V gene: TRBV6-6; J gene: TRBJ1-5; CDR3 DNA: TGTGCCAGCAGAGCCTTGGGGAGGGTAGAGAATCAGCCCCAGCATTTT; CDR3 protein: CASRALGRVENQPQHF
clone size: few; D gene: NA; V gene: TRBV19; J gene: TRBJ1-1; CDR3 DNA: TGTGCCAGTAGTGTTTCGAACAGGGTCACTGAAGCTTTCTTT; CDR3 protein: CASSVSNRVTEAFF
clone size: NA; D gene: TRBD1; V gene: TRBV6-2/TRBV6-3; J gene: TRBJ1-2; CDR3 DNA: TGTGCCAGCAGTTACACGCCCGGTTGGACAGGGCCAGACTATGGCTACACCTTC; CDR3 protein: CASSYTPGWTGPDYGYTF
clone size: NA; D gene: NA; V gene: TRBV5-1; J gene: TRBJ2-6; CDR3 DNA: TGCGCCAGCAGCTTCCAGGGCTATGTACCTGGGGCCAACGTCCTGACTTTC; CDR3 protein: CASSFQGYVPGANVLTF
clone size: NA; D gene: NA; V gene: TRBV2; J gene: TRBJ1-2; CDR3 DNA: TGTGCCAGCAGCGGCGAGGCCGGGGGCTATGGCTACACCTTC; CDR3 protein: CASSGEAGGYGYTF
clone size: NA; D gene: TRBD1; V gene: TRBV5-1; J gene: TRBJ2-1; CDR3 DNA: TGCGCCAGCAGCTCAAACCCCGGGACAGGACGGAATGAGCAGTTCTTC; CDR3 protein: CASSSNPGTGRNEQFF
clone size: NA; D gene: NA; V gene: TRBV6-5; J gene: TRBJ2-4; CDR3 DNA: TGTGCAGTGGGCCAGCAGGGAAGGCCGAACATTCAGTACTTC; CDR3 protein: CAVGQQGRPNIQYF
clone size: NA; D gene: NA; V gene: TRBV5-4; J gene: TRBJ1-1; CDR3 DNA: TGTGCCAGCAGCTTGGGCAGGGCGAACACTGAAGCTTTCTTT; CDR3 protein: CASSLGRANTEAFF
clone size: NA; D gene: NA; V gene: TRBV7-3; J gene: TRBJ2-2; CDR3 DNA: TGTGCCAGCAGCTTCGGAGGAATCGGTTCCGGGGAGCTGTTTTTT; CDR3 protein: CASSFGGIGSGELFF
clone size: NA; D gene: NA; V gene: TRBV5-1; J gene: TRBJ2-1; CDR3 DNA: TGCGCCAGCAGCCCCCATGCGGATGAGCAGTTCTTC; CDR3 protein: CASSPHADEQFF
clone size: NA; D gene: TRBD2; V gene: TRBV7-9; J gene: TRBJ2-2; CDR3 DNA: TGTGCCAGCAGCCAGGAACCCCTCCCTAGCGGGGGCACCGGGGAGCTGTTTTTT; CDR3 protein: CASSQEPLPSGGTGELFF
clone size: NA; D gene: NA; V gene: TRBV29-1; J gene: TRBJ1-3; CDR3 DNA: TGCAGCGTTGAAGGGGGCCTGGGAAACACCATATATTTT; CDR3 protein: CSVEGGLGNTIYF
clone size: NA; D gene: TRBD1; V gene: TRBV28; J gene: TRBJ1-3; CDR3 DNA: TGTGCCAGCAGCCTGGACAGGGTTGGTGGAAACACCATATATTTT; CDR3 protein: CASSLDRVGGNTIYF
clone size: NA; D gene: NA; V gene: TRBV15; J gene: TRBJ1-5; CDR3 DNA: TGTGCCACCAGCAGAGACCTAGGCAATCAGCCCCAGCATTTT; CDR3 protein: CATSRDLGNQPQHF
clone size: NA; D gene: NA; V gene: TRBV3-1/TRBV3-2; J gene: TRBJ2-7; CDR3 DNA: TGTGCCAGCAGCCATACATCCTACGAGCAGTACTTC; CDR3 protein: CASSHTSYEQYF
clone size: NA; D gene: NA; V gene: TRBV5-1; J gene: TRBJ1-5; CDR3 DNA: TGCGCCAGCAGCCCTCTAGGATACAATCAGCCCCAGCATTTT; CDR3 protein: CASSPLGYNQPQHF
clone size: NA; D gene: TRBD2; V gene: TRBV6-1; J gene: TRBJ2-2; CDR3 DNA: TGTGCCAGCAATGAAGCGGGACTAGTGAACGCGAACACCGGGGAGCTGTTTTTT; CDR3 protein: CASNEAGLVNANTGELFF
clone size: NA; D gene: NA; V gene: TRBV6-2/TRBV6-3; J gene: TRBJ1-2; CDR3 DNA: TGTGCCAGCAGCCCCGGGACAAGTAATGGCTACACCTTC; CDR3 protein: CASSPGTSNGYTF
clone size: few; D gene: NA; V gene: TRBV11-1; J gene: TRBJ1-6; CDR3 DNA: TGTGCCAGCAGCTCCACCACAGGGAACTATAATTCACCCCTCCACTTT; CDR3 protein: CASSSTTGNYNSPLHF
clone size: NA; D gene: NA; V gene: TRBV2; J gene: TRBJ1-2; CDR3 DNA: TGTGCCAGCAGTGGTAGGGGGAGCTATGGCTACACCTTC; CDR3 protein: CASSGRGSYGYTF
clone size: NA; D gene: NA; V gene: TRBV9; J gene: TRBJ1-2; CDR3 DNA: TGTGCCAGCAGCCATTCGGCGGAAGGATCGGGCTATGGCTACACCTTC; CDR3 protein: CASSHSAEGSGYGYTF
clone size: NA; D gene: NA; V gene: TRBV6-1; J gene: TRBJ1-2; CDR3 DNA: TGTGCCAGCAGTGAATACGGAGTTAACTATGGCTACACCTTC; CDR3 protein: CASSEYGVNYGYTF
clone size: NA; D gene: NA; V gene: TRBV30; J gene: TRBJ1-5; CDR3 DNA: TGTGCCTGGAGCGGCGGAAGGAATCAGCCCCAGCATTTT; CDR3 protein: CAWSGGRNQPQHF
clone size: NA; D gene: NA; V gene: TRBV18; J gene: TRBJ1-5; CDR3 DNA: TGTGCCAGCTCACCCCAGGGTTTTCAGCCCCAGCATTTT; CDR3 protein: CASSPQGFQPQHF
clone size: NA; D gene: TRBD1; V gene: TRBV6-2/TRBV6-3; J gene: TRBJ1-5; CDR3 DNA: TGTGCCAGCAGTAGGCTCGACAGGGGCTCAGGGCCCCAGCATTTT; CDR3 protein: CASSRLDRGSGPQHF
clone size: NA; D gene: NA; V gene: TRBV7-2; J gene: TRBJ1-4; CDR3 DNA: TGTGCCAGCAGCTTAGAAGGAAGGGGAGGGGAAAAACTGTTTTTT; CDR3 protein: CASSLEGRGGEKLFF
clone size: few; D gene: NA; V gene: TRBV30; J gene: TRBJ1-2; CDR3 DNA: TGTGCCTGTTCTCCAGCTAACTATGGCTACACCTTC; CDR3 protein: CACSPANYGYTF
clone size: NA; D gene: NA; V gene: TRBV3-1/TRBV3-2; J gene: TRBJ1-4; CDR3 DNA: TGTGCCAGCAGCCAAGCTGAGTTAAAACTGTTTTTT; CDR3 protein: CASSQAELKLFF
clone size: NA; D gene: TRBD1; V gene: TRBV7-8; J gene: TRBJ1-2; CDR3 DNA: TGTGCCAGCAGCTTATTCCCCAGGGGGAGCTACGACTATGGCTACACCTTC; CDR3 protein: CASSLFPRGSYDYGYTF
clone size: NA; D gene: NA; V gene: TRBV7-2; J gene: TRBJ1-1; CDR3 DNA: TGTGCCAGCAGCCCCTACGAGCGGGGCCAGCACACTGAAGCTTTCTTT; CDR3 protein: CASSPYERGQHTEAFF
clone size: NA; D gene: TRBD1; V gene: TRBV18; J gene: TRBJ1-1; CDR3 DNA: TGTGCCAGCTCCCCTTTCCCGGGACAGGGGGCGGGGGACACTGAAGCTTTCTTT; CDR3 protein: CASSPFPGQGAGDTEAFF
clone size: NA; D gene: TRBD1; V gene: TRBV28; J gene: TRBJ2-7; CDR3 DNA: TGTGCCAGCCGCCGGACAGGGGGTAACGAGCAGTACTTC; CDR3 protein: CASRRTGGNEQYF
clone size: once; D gene: TRBD2; V gene: TRBV14; J gene: TRBJ2-1; CDR3 DNA: TGTGCCAGCAGCCAGGAGGGACTAGGGTACAATGAGCAGTTCTTC; CDR3 protein: CASSQEGLGYNEQFF
clone size: NA; D gene: TRBD2; V gene: TRBV5-1; J gene: TRBJ2-3; CDR3 DNA: TGCGCCAGCACCAGTAGGGCTAGCGGGGGGCTTACCACAGATACGCAGTATTTT; CDR3 protein: CASTSRASGGLTTDTQYF
clone size: NA; D gene: NA; V gene: TRBV30; J gene: TRBJ1-6; CDR3 DNA: TGTGCCTGGAGTAGCGGCAGAGGCAATTCACCCCTCCACTTT; CDR3 protein: CAWSSGRGNSPLHF
clone size: NA; D gene: NA; V gene: TRBV29-1; J gene: TRBJ2-2; CDR3 DNA: TGCAGCGTTGTAGGAGTCACCGGGGAGCTGTTTTTT; CDR3 protein: CSVVGVTGELFF
clone size: NA; D gene: NA; V gene: TRBV27; J gene: TRBJ2-7; CDR3 DNA: TGTGCCAGCAGCCCCCGGGGCTCCTACGAGCAGTACTTC; CDR3 protein: CASSPRGSYEQYF